This T cell receptor (beta chain) is from a study of glioma-infiltrating T cells. The iRepertoire nested amplicon-rescue multiplex PCR amplified TCR alpha and beta CDR3s from RNA. A single record per CDR3 protein comes from TCRdb applying MiXCR to the multiplex PCR reads. The sample holds around 120,000 distinct CDR3 sequences, around 25% seen once. Trimming shortened V by 3 bases and J by 0 bases, and 6 bases separated the two germline ends. The germline V gene encodes CDR1 MGHDK and CDR2 SYGVNS. This CDR3 has 15 residues. This clonotype was observed a few times. The TCR sequence derives from a human donor with low-grade glioma or glioblastoma, undergoing nonglioma brain surgery, or in good health (not recorded which). The sample consisted of glioma tissue, nonneoplastic brain tissue, or PBMCs (not recorded which). The chain has TRBV25-1 and TRBJ2-6, with D hard to call. The CDR3 DNA sequence: TGTGCCAGCAGTGACTACCACTCTGGGGCCAACGTCCTGACTTTC. It is translated as CASSDYHSGANVLTF.